The 3 T cell receptor beta chains given below trace back to one sample, sequenced in a study of control samples from healthy donors and cancer patients. Clones were sequenced by immunoSEQ multiplex PCR, and TCRdb holds only the in-frame ones, with some missing. The sample lists around 190,000 clones, approximately 94% occurring once. Source material: blood. The origin of the receptors is a man aged 30 to 39 in good health.

This clone was counted a few times. This chain connects TRBV29-1 to TRBJ2-1; 7 nucleotides match TRBD2. CDR1 is SQVTM and CDR2 is ANQGSEA in the germline V gene. The CDR3 contains 14 residues. After removal of 4 bases from V and 0 bases from J, the junction contained 3 bases not matched to a gene. The CDR3 loop is CSVVRGSSYNEQFF. CDR3 bases: TGCAGCGTTGTACGCGGGAGCTCCTACAATGAGCAGTTCTTC.

Notes on this clone: Its ends do not fully match the called genes, so a read error is possible. This rearrangement joins TRBV18 to TRBJ2-7; TRBD1 is a possible D gene (5 bases). Germline CDR1 and CDR2: KGHSH and LQKENI. The CDR3 is 14 amino acids. The CDR3 DNA reads TGTGCCAACTCACAGTCAGGGTATCTCTCCGAGCAGTACTTC. Translation: CANSQSGYLSEQYF.

This clone was detected only a few times. This rearrangement joins TRBV7-9 to TRBJ2-3; TRBD1 or TRBD2 may be the D gene (5 bases each). Trimming took off 2 bases at V and 1 base at J, with 13 bases between the two ends. The CDR3 spans 16 residues. The germline CDR1 and CDR2 sequences are SEHNR and FQNEAQ (reference sequence). CDR3 DNA sequence: TGTGCCAGCAGCTTATTGGCAGGGAGAGGCACAGATACGCAGTATTTT. Amino acids: CASSLLAGRGTDTQYF.